This T cell receptor (beta chain) was identified in a study of tumor-infiltrating lymphocytes in primary liver carcinoma. Study in general: Roughly 3.65 to 7.5 million productive TCRbeta reads were obtained per sample, with similar numbers across tissue types.

This clonotype showed up just a few times. The input was about 500 ng total RNA; TCR beta cDNA was made from it with a constant-region primer. Libraries of TCR beta came from three nested multiplex PCR rounds with slightly modified ARM-PCR. TCRdb itself ran the multiplex PCR reads through MiXCR, one entry per CDR3 protein. This table holds tens of thousands of distinct CDR3 sequences, 65% to 80% found once. From around 18-30 mg of unsorted bulk tissue, DNA and RNA were co-extracted together. The origin of this receptor is a man aged 40-49 years with primary liver carcinoma and hepatitis B virus infection. Sequenced: liver tumor tissue from sampling region 1. The subset was: tumor region T1, superior pole.

CDR3 loop: CARRSGLKSPLHF. CDR3 DNA: TGTGCCAGACGCTCTGGCCTAAAATCACCCCTCCACTTT. V and J are TRBV19 and TRBJ1-6; D unclear. The CDR3 loop spans 13 amino acids. V lost 9 bases and J lost 10, with 16 bases in between. Germline CDR1 and CDR2: LNHDA and SQIVND (reference sequence).